These 31 T cell receptor beta chains were sequenced from one sample in a study of cytomegalovirus exposure and HLA in healthy donors. PCR was performed using 60 Vbeta and 13 Jbeta primers. Repertoires were generated with immunoSEQ multiplex PCR, while TCRdb's copy carries only in-frame clones and drops some. The sample includes 50,000 to 80,000 clones, around four fifths of them seen just once. Specimen: PBMCs. These receptors were taken from a male donor in good health and CMV-seropositive.

The chain employs TRBV6-6 and TRBJ1-1; 7 bases align to TRBD1. Per the germline V gene, CDR1 is MNHNY and CDR2 is SVGAGI (reference sequence). J gave up 1 base and V 7 bases, and 6 bases lay outside the gene matches. The length of the CDR3 is 14 residues. The CDR3 region has the DNA TGTGCCAGCACCGGAAACAGGGGGAACACTGAAGCTTTCTTT. Amino acids: CASTGNRGNTEAFF.

The chain recombines TRBV5-4 with TRBJ1-2, with D unclear. V lost 2 bases and J lost 7, with 15 bases in between. This CDR3 region has 14 residues. The germline CDR1 and CDR2 sequences are SGHNT and YYREEE (reference sequence). The CDR3 sequence: CASSFRGSAIGYTF. The CDR3 bases are TGTGCCAGCAGCTTTAGAGGTTCCGCTATTGGCTACACCTTC.

The chain carries TRBV30 and TRBJ1-2; D not certain. The germline V gene encodes CDR1 GTSNPN and CDR2 SVGIG (reference sequence). V was clipped by 4 bases and J by 4 bases, with 13 bases between them. The CDR3 loop spans 13 amino acids. This chain's CDR3 is CAWKRFGSYGYTF. Here the CDR3 DNA reads TGTGCCTGGAAGAGGTTCGGAAGCTATGGCTACACCTTC. Combining the CDR3 with reference TRBV30 and TRBJ1-2 gives the whole variable domain SQTIHQWPATLVQPVGSPLSLECTVEGTSNPNLYWYRQAAGRGLQLLFYSVGIGQISSEVPQNLSASRPQDRQFILSSKKLLLSDSGFYLCAWKRFGSYGYTFGSGTRLTVV.

CDR3 bases: TGTGCCAGCAGCTTAACAGGAGGGAGGAGGGGGCCAGAAAAACTGTTTTTT. This encodes CASSLTGGRRGPEKLFF. The rearrangement uses TRBV7-9 and TRBJ1-4, with 7 bases lining up with TRBD1. Germline CDR1 reads SEHNR; CDR2 reads FQNEAQ (reference sequence). V was pared by 2 bases and J by 8 bases, with 14 bases of the junction left unmatched. The CDR3 runs 17 residues.

This clone was observed a handful of times. This sequence joins TRBV7-9 and TRBJ1-1; 7 bases align to TRBD1. Looked up from germline, CDR1 is SEHNR and CDR2 is FQNEAQ (reference sequence). V gave up 5 bases and J gave up 1 base; unmatched junction bases: 4. The CDR3 is 14 residues long. CDR3 bases: TGTGCCAGCAGCCCCTGGACAGGGAACACTGAAGCTTTCTTT. It specifies CASSPWTGNTEAFF.

This clone came up a few times. The V gene is TRBV6-5, the J gene TRBJ1-2; 11 positions match TRBD1. CDR3 length: 14 residues. The V segment lost 6 bases and the J segment 4 bases; nucleotides outside the gene matches: 4. Germline V lookup: CDR1 MNHEY, CDR2 SVGAGI. CDR3 residues: CASRRGQGVYGYTF. CDR3 bases: TGTGCCAGCAGAAGGGGACAGGGGGTCTATGGCTACACCTTC.

This clone was seen only a few times. The chain is built from TRBV5-4 and TRBJ1-5; tentatively, D is TRBD1 (5 bases). CDR1 and CDR2 (germline): SGHNT, YYREEE (reference sequence). The CDR3 is 13 residues long. The V end was cut by 4 bases, the J end by 4 bases, with 9 bases between. The CDR3 coding sequence is TGTGCCAGCAGCAGTGACAGAAATCAGCCCCAGCATTTT. The encoded protein is CASSSDRNQPQHF.

J is TRBJ2-2 and V is TRBV7-2; 7 nucleotides align to TRBD1. There are 17 residues in the CDR3. Germline lookup yields CDR1 SGHTA and CDR2 FQGNSA. Losses at the gene ends were 1 base for V and 4 bases for J; bases not matched to a gene: 9. CDR3 sequence: CASSLGWGQTFTGELFF. The CDR3 nucleotides read TGTGCCAGCAGCTTAGGGTGGGGACAGACGTTCACCGGGGAGCTGTTTTTT.

This clone qualifies as medium-sized. V usage is TRBV30 and J usage is TRBJ2-7; D gene uncertain. Trimming removed 4 bases from V and 2 bases from J, with 6 bases in between. Per germline, CDR1 GTSNPN and CDR2 SVGIG (reference sequence). This CDR3 contains 11 residues. The DNA of the CDR3 is TGTGCCTGGACCCAGGCCTACGAGCAGTACTTC. It is translated as CAWTQAYEQYF.

The chain uses TRBV7-8 and TRBJ2-1; TRBD1 aligns across 9 bases. From germline, CDR1 is SGHVS and CDR2 FQNEAQ. J lost 8 bases, V lost 5 bases, and 13 bases had no gene match. The CDR3 length is 16 residues. The CDR3 region is CASSVNTGGAFDEQFF. The DNA for the CDR3 is TGTGCCAGCAGCGTTAATACAGGGGGCGCTTTCGATGAGCAGTTCTTC.

The J gene is TRBJ2-3, the V gene TRBV6-5; 8 nucleotides align to TRBD2. Looked up from germline, CDR1 is MNHEY and CDR2 is SVGAGI. CDR3 length equals 15 residues. V lost 2 bases, J lost 3 bases, and 4 bases stayed unmatched. Here the CDR3 DNA reads TGTGCCAGCAGTTACGAAGCGGGGGCAACAGATACGCAGTATTTT. This sequence encodes CASSYEAGATDTQYF.

About this clone itself: One junction end does not reproduce the germline sequence, and a read error may be involved. As DNA, the CDR3 is TGTGTCAGCGCGGTAGGGGGCGGGTACGAGCAGTACTTC. Residues: CVSAVGGGYEQYF. J is TRBJ2-7 and V is TRBV6-1, with 7 positions matching TRBD1. Germline V gene sequence: CDR1 MNHNS, CDR2 SASEGT. The CDR3 contains 13 residues.

V is TRBV6-1 and J is TRBJ2-7, with TRBD2 as a possible D gene (7 bases). V was pared by 3 bases and J by 7 bases, with 13 bases between. This CDR3 has 13 residues. CDR1 and CDR2 (germline): MNHNS, SASEGT. The CDR3 bases are TGTGCCAGCAGTGAGAGGGGGGGGATGGAGCAGTACTTC. This encodes CASSERGGMEQYF.

The J gene is TRBJ1-4, the V gene TRBV7-9; TRBD1 is a possible D gene (6 bases). The V gene lost 3 bases and the J gene lost 1 base, with 6 bases spanning the gap. Germline CDR1 reads SEHNR; CDR2 reads FQNEAQ (reference sequence). This CDR3 is 14 amino acids long. The CDR3 here is CASSLTGTNEKLFF. DNA of the CDR3: TGTGCCAGCAGCTTGACAGGAACTAATGAAAAACTGTTTTTT.

This clone was seen a few times. CDR3 coding DNA: TGCGCCAGCAGCTTGTCCCAGGGGAGGGACGGGGAGCTGTTTTTT. It yields the protein CASSLSQGRDGELFF. This chain links TRBV5-1 with TRBJ2-2; the D gene is possibly TRBD2 (7 bases). The V end lost 1 base, the J end lost 7 bases, and 14 bases lay between the germline ends. The CDR3 has 15 residues. From germline, CDR1 is SGHRS and CDR2 YFSETQ. The full variable domain, in which reference TRBV5-1 and TRBJ2-2 provide the parts outside the CDR3, is KAGVTQTPRYLIKTRGQQVTLSCSPISGHRSVSWYQQTPGQGLQFLFEYFSETQRNKGNFPGRFSGRQFSNSRSEMNVSTLELGDSALYLCASSLSQGRDGELFFGEGSRLTVL.

The genes are TRBV5-1 and TRBJ2-1; weak D call: TRBD1 (9 bases). V was trimmed by 5 bases and J by 5 bases, leaving 20 bases between them. The germline V gene encodes CDR1 SGHRS and CDR2 YFSETQ. This CDR3 is 16 amino acids long. CDR3 amino acids: CASSNRGQGLDNEQFF. In DNA form, the CDR3 reads TGCGCCAGCAGTAATCGGGGACAGGGACTAGACAATGAGCAGTTCTTC.

The rearrangement uses TRBV19 and TRBJ1-1, with 8 positions matching TRBD1. This CDR3 region has 15 residues. Unmatched junction bases numbered 10, after V lost 6 bases and J lost 4 bases. Germline values: CDR1 LNHDA, CDR2 SQIVND (reference sequence). Written as DNA, the CDR3 is TGTGCCAGTAGCCTAGGACAGGGAGCGGTCACTGAAGCTTTCTTT. It codes for CASSLGQGAVTEAFF.

The chain has TRBV29-1 and TRBJ1-1; D unclear. Germline V gene data show CDR1 as SQVTM and CDR2 as ANQGSEA. V lost 7 bases, J lost 0 bases, and 6 bases lay in between. CDR3 length: 11 residues. The CDR3 is CSGTMNTEAFF. The CDR3, as DNA: TGCAGCGGTACAATGAACACTGAAGCTTTCTTT. Combining the CDR3 with reference TRBV29-1 and TRBJ1-1 gives the whole variable domain SAVISQKPSRDICQRGTSLTIQCQVDSQVTMMFWYRQQPGQSLTLIATANQGSEATYESGFVIDKFPISRPNLTFSTLTVSNMSPEDSSIYLCSGTMNTEAFFGQGTRLTVV.

The chain couples TRBV4-3 to TRBJ1-6, with D possibly being TRBD1 (6 bases). CDR1 and CDR2 from the germline V gene are LGHNA and YSLEER. CDR3 length: 16 residues. V dropped 1 base and J dropped 10 bases, with 17 bases sitting between them. CDR3 loop: CASSQVGGVPGSPLHF. CDR3 bases: TGCGCCAGCAGCCAAGTAGGGGGTGTCCCTGGGTCACCCCTCCACTTT.

The sample holds one count of this clone. The chain uses TRBV6-5 and TRBJ1-6, with a possible D match to TRBD1 (5 bases). CDR1 is MNHEY and CDR2 is SVGAGI in the germline V gene. The CDR3 extends over 16 amino acids. V was trimmed by 2 bases and J by 7 bases, leaving 15 bases between them. For the CDR3, the DNA is TGTGCCAGCAGTTACGGAGGGGCGCTGGGGAATTCACCCCTCCACTTT. Amino acid sequence: CASSYGGALGNSPLHF.

The V and J genes are TRBV10-2 and TRBJ1-1; D gene unclear. V was cut by 6 bases and J by 6 bases, with 11 bases left in between. This CDR3 has 12 amino acids. The germline gives CDR1 WSHSY, CDR2 SAAADI. The CDR3: CASRTGKSEAFF. The CDR3 bases are TGCGCCAGCAGGACGGGGAAGTCTGAAGCTTTCTTT.

This chain uses TRBV2 with TRBJ2-7, with 13 bases aligning to TRBD2. Germline CDR1 reads SNHLY; CDR2 reads FYNNEI. V lost 1 base and J lost 3; bases outside the gene matches: 3. This CDR3 region has 16 residues. The DNA of the CDR3 is TGTGCCAGCAGTGAAGTCGGGACTAGCGGGATCTACGAGCAGTACTTC. Translated: CASSEVGTSGIYEQYF.

This clone was picked up a small number of times. The rearrangement links TRBV4-1 to TRBJ1-1, with D unclear. The germline V gene has CDR1 MGHRA and CDR2 YSYEKL. Deletions cut 4 bases from V and 6 bases from J, with 12 bases between. This CDR3 has 13 residues. CDR3 sequence (DNA): TGCGCCAGCAGCCGTCACGGGTTTCCTGAAGCTTTCTTT. This translates into CASSRHGFPEAFF.

The V and J genes are TRBV7-2 and TRBJ1-1, with 7 bases that match TRBD1. From germline, CDR1 is SGHTA and CDR2 FQGNSA. V gave up 4 bases and J gave up 10 bases; unmatched junction bases: 6. CDR3 length: 12 amino acids. The CDR3 region is CASSSTGMGAFF. The DNA for the CDR3 is TGTGCCAGCAGCTCGACAGGGATGGGAGCTTTCTTT.

The V call is TRBV7-9, the J call TRBJ1-1; possible D gene TRBD1, 6 bases. The CDR3 is 15 amino acids. Per the germline V gene, CDR1 is SEHNR and CDR2 is FQNEAQ (reference sequence). V shed 7 bases and J shed 9 bases, with 24 bases lying between them. CDR3 sequence (DNA): TGTGCCAGCACTTTAGGGGAAGGGGGGGATAGAAAAGCTTTCTTT. Amino acids: CASTLGEGGDRKAFF.

The rearrangement joins TRBV6-5 to TRBJ1-1; D remains ambiguous. This CDR3 contains 13 residues. Germline V CDR1 and CDR2: MNHEY, SVGAGI. The ends were cut back, 9 bases at V and 5 bases at J, with 16 bases in the middle. Written as DNA, the CDR3 is TGTGCCAGTAAAAGAGCGGGAGGGACTGAAGCTTTCTTT. It encodes CASKRAGGTEAFF.

This clone turned up a few times. For the CDR3, the DNA is TGTGCCAGCAGTTCGACAGGGGCAACTAATGAAAAACTGTTTTTT. It specifies CASSSTGATNEKLFF. V usage is TRBV28 and J usage is TRBJ1-4; 8 bases map to TRBD1. J gave up 0 bases and V 4 bases, and 1 base lay outside the gene matches. The CDR3 spans 15 residues. Germline CDR1 and CDR2: MDHEN and SYDVKM.

There are a few counts of this clone. This rearrangement joins TRBV30 to TRBJ1-1; TRBD1 agrees at 10 bases. This CDR3 has 16 residues. CDR1 GTSNPN and CDR2 SVGIG come from the germline V gene (reference sequence). Trimming cost V 0 bases and J 8 bases; bases outside gene matches: 12. This chain's CDR3 is CAWSVARQGAPVEAFF. The CDR3 DNA is TGTGCCTGGAGTGTAGCCCGACAGGGGGCGCCAGTCGAAGCTTTCTTT.

The rearrangement links TRBV2 to TRBJ2-7, with 10 bases lining up with TRBD2. CDR3 length: 13 amino acids. Germline V gene lookup returns CDR1 SNHLY and CDR2 FYNNEI. J lost 6 bases, V lost 4 bases, and 3 bases had no gene match. The chain's CDR3 is CASSVTSGVEQYF. The CDR3 nucleotides are TGTGCCAGCAGTGTAACTAGCGGGGTCGAGCAGTACTTC.

The CDR3 DNA sequence: TGTGCCAGCAGCCCCTGGACTAGCCAGAGCGATACGCAGTATTTT. This translates into CASSPWTSQSDTQYF. The rearrangement joins TRBV7-2 to TRBJ2-3; 8 nucleotides agree with TRBD2. The CDR3 consists of 15 residues. The germline V gene encodes CDR1 SGHTA and CDR2 FQGNSA. Unmatched junction bases numbered 10, after V lost 5 bases and J lost 6 bases.

The chain joins TRBV9 to TRBJ1-6; TRBD1 aligns across 8 bases. With V trimmed by 2 bases and J by 9 bases, 4 bases remained unmatched. CDR1 and CDR2 from the germline V gene are SGDLS and YYNGEE. The CDR3 is 14 residues long. The CDR3 loop reads CASSVTGGFSPLHF. In DNA form, the CDR3 reads TGTGCCAGCAGCGTTACAGGGGGGTTTTCACCCCTCCACTTT.